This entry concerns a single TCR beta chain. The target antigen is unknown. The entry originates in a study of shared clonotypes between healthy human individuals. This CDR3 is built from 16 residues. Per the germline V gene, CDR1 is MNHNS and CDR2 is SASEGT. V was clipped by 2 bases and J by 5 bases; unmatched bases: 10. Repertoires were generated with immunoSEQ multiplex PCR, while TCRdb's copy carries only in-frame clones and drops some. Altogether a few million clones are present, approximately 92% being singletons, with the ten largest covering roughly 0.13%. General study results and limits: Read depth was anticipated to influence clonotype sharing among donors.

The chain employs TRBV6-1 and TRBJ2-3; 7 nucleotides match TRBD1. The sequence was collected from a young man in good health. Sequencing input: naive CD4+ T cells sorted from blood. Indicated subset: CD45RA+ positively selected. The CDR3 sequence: CASSERTGSLGDTQYF. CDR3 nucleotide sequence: TGTGCCAGCAGTGAAAGGACAGGCAGCCTGGGAGATACGCAGTATTTT.